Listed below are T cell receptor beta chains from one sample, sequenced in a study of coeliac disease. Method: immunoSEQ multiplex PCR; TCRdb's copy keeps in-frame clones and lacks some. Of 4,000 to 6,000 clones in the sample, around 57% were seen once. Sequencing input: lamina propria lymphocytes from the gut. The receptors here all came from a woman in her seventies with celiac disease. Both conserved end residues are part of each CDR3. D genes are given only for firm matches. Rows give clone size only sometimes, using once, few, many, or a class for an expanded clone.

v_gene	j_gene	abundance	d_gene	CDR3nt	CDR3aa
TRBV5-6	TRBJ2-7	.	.	TGTGCCAGCAGTCCGCCGGGATTACCTATCAACGAGCAGTACTTC	CASSPPGLPINEQYF
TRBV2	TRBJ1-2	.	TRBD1	TGTGCCAGCACGGGACAGCCCTATGGCTACACCTTC	CASTGQPYGYTF
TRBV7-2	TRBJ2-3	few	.	TGTGCCAGCAGCGAACTAACCCGACCCTACACAGATACGCAGTATTTT	CASSELTRPYTDTQYF
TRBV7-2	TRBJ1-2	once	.	TGTGCCAGCTCCCCCCTGGGGCCAGGGATATTCGGCTACACCTTC	CASSPLGPGIFGYTF
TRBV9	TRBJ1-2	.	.	TGTGCCAGCAGCGTCGGGACTGCTGCTAACTATGGCTACACCTTC	CASSVGTAANYGYTF
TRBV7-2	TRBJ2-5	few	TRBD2	TGTGCCAGCAGCCGTGGGGGGGAAGAGACCCAGTACTTC	CASSRGGEETQYF
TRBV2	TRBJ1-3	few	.	TGTGCCAGCAGTGATTATATCTCTGGAAACACCATATATTTT	CASSDYISGNTIYF
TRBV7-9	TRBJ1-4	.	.	TGTGCCAGCAGCTCTGGCGGGGCTAATGAAAAACTGTTTTTT	CASSSGGANEKLFF
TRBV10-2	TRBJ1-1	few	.	TGCGCCAGCAGAACGCTGGGGCCCCTGTCAGCTTTCTTT	CASRTLGPLSAFF
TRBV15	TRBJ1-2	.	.	TGTGCCACCAGCATCTCGGCAGGGAAGGGCTACACCTTC	CATSISAGKGYTF
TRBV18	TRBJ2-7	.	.	TGTGCCAGCTCACCATCGGGCCAGGGCCGAGAGCAGTACTTC	CASSPSGQGREQYF
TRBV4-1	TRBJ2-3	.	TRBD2	TGCGCCAGCAGCCAAGAGATACTAAGCGGGGGGGGCTTTTTTGATACGCAGTATTTT	CASSQEILSGGGFFDTQYF
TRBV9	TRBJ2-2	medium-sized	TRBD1	TGTGCCAGCAGCCTAGGCGGGACAGGGCAGTCCGGGGAGCTGTTTTTT	CASSLGGTGQSGELFF
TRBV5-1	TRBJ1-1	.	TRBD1	TGCGCCAGCAGCTTGGGACAGGGATCAAGGATGAACACTGAAGCTTTCTTT	CASSLGQGSRMNTEAFF